The TCR beta chain described here comes from a study of cytomegalovirus exposure and HLA in healthy donors. Background on the study: The platform used for the 120 or so validation repertoires matched that of the 600 to 800 first-cohort repertoires, a later analysis reported. Study-wide points: Confirmation was obtained in vitro that a few CMV-associated chains are specific for CMV antigens. Published work reported that the classifier diagnosed cytomegalovirus status with high specificity and sensitivity.

Turning to this clone: Antigen specificity is unknown.

Trimming removed 3 bases at V and 4 bases at J, with 17 bases between. CDR3 size: 16 residues. In germline, CDR1 is MGHRA, CDR2 YSYEKL. Data came from immunoSEQ multiplex PCR; TCRdb stores just in-frame clones and leaves some out. The sample carries 200,000 to 300,000 clones, less than 95% recorded once. What was sequenced was PBMCs. The clonotype comes from a woman in her 30s in good health and CMV-seronegative. The gene calls are TRBV4-1 and TRBJ2-3; the D is unclear. The CDR3 coding sequence is TGCGCCAGCAGCCAGCCGACGGGTTTACAACCAGATACGCAGTATTTT. Protein: CASSQPTGLQPDTQYF.